This T cell receptor (beta chain) derives from a study of T-cell reconstitution after alpha-beta-depleted transplantation in children. This clonotype was seen a handful of times. Unique molecular identifiers were incorporated during preparation of the TCRbeta library. MiXCR, applied by TCRdb to the PCR reads, yields one record per CDR3 protein. The table shows 240,000 or so distinct CDR3 sequences, with more than 10% occurring only once. The CDR3 length is 19 residues. Trimming cost V 2 bases and J 8 bases; bases outside gene matches: 16. Germline V gives CDR1 SGHAT, CDR2 FQDESV (reference sequence). The TCR was taken from a human donor who donated a stem cell graft to a child with acute lymphoblastic leukemia. Sample: PBMCs from the stem cell graft donor, taken from the stem cell graft. This chain links TRBV11-1 with TRBJ1-6; 9 bases fit TRBD1. The CDR3 DNA follows: TGTGCCAGCAGCTTATTAGGAGGCCCACAGGGGGCTCGGCATTCACCCCTCCACTTT. The encoded protein is CASSLLGGPQGARHSPLHF.